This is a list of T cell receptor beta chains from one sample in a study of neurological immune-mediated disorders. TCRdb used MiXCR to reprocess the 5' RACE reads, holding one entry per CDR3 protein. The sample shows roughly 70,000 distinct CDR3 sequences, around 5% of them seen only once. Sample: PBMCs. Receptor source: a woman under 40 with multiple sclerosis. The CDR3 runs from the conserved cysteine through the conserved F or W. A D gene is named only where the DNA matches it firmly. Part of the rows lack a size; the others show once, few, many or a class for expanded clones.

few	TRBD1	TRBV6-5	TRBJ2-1	TGTGCCAGCAGTTCCGGGACAGGGATGTTCAATGAGCAGTTCTTC	CASSSGTGMFNEQFF
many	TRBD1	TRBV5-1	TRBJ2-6	TGCGCCAGCAGCTCACACAGGGGTGTCTCTGGGGCCAACGTCCTGACTTTC	CASSSHRGVSGANVLTF
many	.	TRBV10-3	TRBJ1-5	TGTGCCATCAGTGAGCCGGGGGCAGTTGATAGCAATCAGCCCCAGCATTTT	CAISEPGAVDSNQPQHF
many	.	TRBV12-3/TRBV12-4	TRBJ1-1	TGTGCCAGCAGTCCATACAGAAACACTGAAGCTTTCTTT	CASSPYRNTEAFF
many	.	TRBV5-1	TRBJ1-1	TGCGCCAGCAGCTTGGTGGAGGGCGGGAACACTGAAGCTTTCTTT	CASSLVEGGNTEAFF
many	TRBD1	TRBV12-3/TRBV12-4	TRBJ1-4	TGTGCCAGCAGCGACAGGGGAATTGATGAAAAACTGTTTTTT	CASSDRGIDEKLFF
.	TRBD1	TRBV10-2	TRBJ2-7	TGCGCCAACAGACCACCGGGACAGGCGACCGGCGAGCAGTACTTC	CANRPPGQATGEQYF
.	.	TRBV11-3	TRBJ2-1	TGTGCCAGCAGCATAGCAGAGGATGAGCAGTTCTTC	CASSIAEDEQFF
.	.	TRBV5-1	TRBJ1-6	TGCGCCAGCAGCTTGGGTGGGGATTCACCCCTCAACTTT	CASSLGGDSPLNF
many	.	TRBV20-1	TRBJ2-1	TGCAGTGCTATGGTGGGTGGGGGGCGTTTAGGCAATGAGCAGTTCTTC	CSAMVGGGRLGNEQFF
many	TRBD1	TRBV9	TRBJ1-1	TGTGCCAGCAGCGTAGGGGACAGGGGATGGAACACTGAAGCTTTCTTT	CASSVGDRGWNTEAFF
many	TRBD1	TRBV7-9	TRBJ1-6	TGTGCCAGCAGCACATCCGGGACAGGGCTTTCACCCCTCCACTTT	CASSTSGTGLSPLHF
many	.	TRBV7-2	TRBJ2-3	TGTGCCAGCAGCTCCGATAGGGGGGGCACAGATACGCAGTATTTT	CASSSDRGGTDTQYF
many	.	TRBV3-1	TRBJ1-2	TGTGCCAGCAGCCGCCCGAACTATGGCTACACCTTC	CASSRPNYGYTF
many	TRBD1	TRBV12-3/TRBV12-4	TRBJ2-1	TGTGCCAGCAGTCTTCCCCGACAGGGCAACAATGAGCAGTTCTTC	CASSLPRQGNNEQFF
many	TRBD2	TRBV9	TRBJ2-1	TGTGCCAGCAGCGTAGCCCCTAGCGGGGGGGCCTATGAGCAGTTCTTC	CASSVAPSGGAYEQFF
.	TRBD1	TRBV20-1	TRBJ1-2	TGCAGTGGACAGGGGGTCCCTAACTATGGCTACACCTTC	CSGQGVPNYGYTF
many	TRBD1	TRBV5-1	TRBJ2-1	TGCGCCAGCAGCCCCCCAGGGACAGTGCAGTTCTTC	CASSPPGTVQFF
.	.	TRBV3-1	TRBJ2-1	TGTGCCAGCAGCCAACAGGGGGGAAAGGTCGATGAGCAGTTCTTC	CASSQQGGKVDEQFF
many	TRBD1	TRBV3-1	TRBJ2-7	TGTGCCAGCAGCCGACCAGGACAGGGCAACGAGCAGTACTTC	CASSRPGQGNEQYF
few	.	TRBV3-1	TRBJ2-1	TGTGCCAGCAGCCAAGCTAGGATTACCTACAATGAGCAGTTCTTC	CASSQARITYNEQFF
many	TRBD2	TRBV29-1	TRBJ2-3	TGCAGCGGGAAAGCGGGGGGCGTCTTTGACACAGATACGCAGTATTTT	CSGKAGGVFDTDTQYF
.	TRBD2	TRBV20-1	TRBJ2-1	TGCAGTGCTCTAGCGGGGGGCTCAAACAATGAGCAGTTCTTC	CSALAGGSNNEQFF
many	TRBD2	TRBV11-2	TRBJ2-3	TGTGCCAGCAGCTTAGATCGGGGTGCGGGGGGGCCGACAGATACGCAGTATTTT	CASSLDRGAGGPTDTQYF
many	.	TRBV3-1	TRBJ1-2	TGTGCCAGCAGCCAGGACCTGGGGAACTATGGCTACACCTTC	CASSQDLGNYGYTF
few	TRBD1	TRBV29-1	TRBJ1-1	TGCAGCGGAGGACAGGGGGCCGTGAACACTGAAGCTTTCTTT	CSGGQGAVNTEAFF
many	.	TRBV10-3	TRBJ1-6	TGTGCCATCAGGGAGACTAGCTCCTATAATTCACCCCTCCACTTT	CAIRETSSYNSPLHF
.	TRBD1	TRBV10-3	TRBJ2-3	TGTGCCATCAGGGACAGGGCCACAGATACGCAGTATTTT	CAIRDRATDTQYF
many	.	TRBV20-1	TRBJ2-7	TGCAGTGCTCCGACTAGTCCCTCATACGAGCAGTACTTC	CSAPTSPSYEQYF
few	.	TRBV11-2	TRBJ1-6	TGTGCCAGCAGCTCCTTGAGAGGCCGGGCCGATAATTCACCCCTCAACTTT	CASSSLRGRADNSPLNF